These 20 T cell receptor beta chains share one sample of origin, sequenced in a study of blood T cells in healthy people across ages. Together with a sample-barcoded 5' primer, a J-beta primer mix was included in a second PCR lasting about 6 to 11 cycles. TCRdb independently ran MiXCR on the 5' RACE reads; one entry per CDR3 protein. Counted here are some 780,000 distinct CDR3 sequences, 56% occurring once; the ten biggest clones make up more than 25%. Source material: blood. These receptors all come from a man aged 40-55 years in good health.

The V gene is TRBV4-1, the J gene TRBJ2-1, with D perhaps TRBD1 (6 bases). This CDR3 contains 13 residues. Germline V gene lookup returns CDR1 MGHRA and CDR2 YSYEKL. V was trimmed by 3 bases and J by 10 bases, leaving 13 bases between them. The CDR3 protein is CASSHLDSSEQFF. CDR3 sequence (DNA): TGCGCCAGCAGCCATCTGGACAGTTCAGAGCAGTTCTTC.

CDR3 nucleotide sequence: TGTGCCAGCAGCCCGGTCGTGGGTGAAAAACTGTTTTTT. Amino acid sequence: CASSPVVGEKLFF. The V call is TRBV7-9, the J call TRBJ1-4; no firm D call. Between the trimmed V and J ends, which lost 5 bases and 7 bases, there was a span of 11 bases. The CDR3 is 13 residues long. Germline V gene lookup returns CDR1 SEHNR and CDR2 FQNEAQ (reference sequence).

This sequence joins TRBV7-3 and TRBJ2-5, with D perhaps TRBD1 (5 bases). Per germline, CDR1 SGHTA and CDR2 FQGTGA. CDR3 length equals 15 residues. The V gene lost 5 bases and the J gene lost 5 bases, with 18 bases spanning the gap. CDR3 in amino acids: CASSQTSVGPETQYF. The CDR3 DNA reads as TGTGCCAGCAGCCAAACAAGTGTGGGGCCTGAGACCCAGTACTTC.

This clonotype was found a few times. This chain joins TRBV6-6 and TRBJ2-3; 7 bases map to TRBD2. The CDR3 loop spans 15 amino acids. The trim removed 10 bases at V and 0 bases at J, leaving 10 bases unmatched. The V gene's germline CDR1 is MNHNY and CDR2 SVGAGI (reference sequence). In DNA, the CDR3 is TGTGCCACCTCAGACGGGGGGAGCAGCACAGATACGCAGTATTTT. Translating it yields CATSDGGSSTDTQYF.

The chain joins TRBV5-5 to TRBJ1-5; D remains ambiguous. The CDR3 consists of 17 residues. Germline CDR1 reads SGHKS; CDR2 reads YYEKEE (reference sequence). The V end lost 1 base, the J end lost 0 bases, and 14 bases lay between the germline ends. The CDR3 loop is CASSLLSTEPSNQPQHF. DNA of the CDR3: TGTGCCAGCAGCTTGCTCTCCACCGAACCTAGCAATCAGCCCCAGCATTTT.

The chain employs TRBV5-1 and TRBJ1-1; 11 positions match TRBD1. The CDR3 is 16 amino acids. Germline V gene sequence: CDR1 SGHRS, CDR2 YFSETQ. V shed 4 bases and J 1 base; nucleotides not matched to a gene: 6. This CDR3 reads CASSLRTGGKNTEAFF. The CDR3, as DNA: TGCGCCAGCAGCCTGAGGACAGGGGGCAAGAACACTGAAGCTTTCTTT.

Here the CDR3 reads CASRPATGGPGANVLTF. CDR3 bases: TGTGCCAGCAGACCTGCGACAGGGGGACCTGGGGCCAACGTCCTGACTTTC. This sequence joins TRBV28 and TRBJ2-6; 9 positions match TRBD1. Germline V gene sequence: CDR1 MDHEN, CDR2 SYDVKM. This CDR3 spans 17 amino acids. Trimming cost V 6 bases and J 2 bases; bases outside gene matches: 8.

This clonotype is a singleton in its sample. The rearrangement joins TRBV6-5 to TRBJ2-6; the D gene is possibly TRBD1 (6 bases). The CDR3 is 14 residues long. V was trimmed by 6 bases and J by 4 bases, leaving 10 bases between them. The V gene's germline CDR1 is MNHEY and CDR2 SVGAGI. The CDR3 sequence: CASRLGAGANVLTF. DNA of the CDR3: TGTGCCAGCAGGTTGGGGGCCGGGGCCAACGTCCTGACTTTC.

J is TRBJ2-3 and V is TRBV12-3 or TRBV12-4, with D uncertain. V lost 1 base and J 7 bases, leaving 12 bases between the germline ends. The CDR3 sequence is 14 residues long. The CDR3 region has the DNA TGTGCCAGCAGTTTAGTAATTCCGACAAATACGCAGTATTTT. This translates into CASSLVIPTNTQYF.

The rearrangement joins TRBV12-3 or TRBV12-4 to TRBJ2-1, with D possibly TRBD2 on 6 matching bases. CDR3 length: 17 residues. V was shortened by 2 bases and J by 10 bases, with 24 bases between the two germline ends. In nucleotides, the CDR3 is TGTGCCAGCAGTTTATTCCCCCCCGATAGCGGCCTCTGGGAGCAGTTCTTC. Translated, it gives CASSLFPPDSGLWEQFF.

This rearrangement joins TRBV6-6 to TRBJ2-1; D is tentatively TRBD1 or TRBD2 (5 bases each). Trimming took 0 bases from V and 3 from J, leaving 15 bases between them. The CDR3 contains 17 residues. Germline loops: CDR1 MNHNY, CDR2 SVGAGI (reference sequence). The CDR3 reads CASSYSGLRGLYNEQFF. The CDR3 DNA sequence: TGTGCCAGCAGTTACTCAGGGCTGAGGGGTCTCTACAATGAGCAGTTCTTC.

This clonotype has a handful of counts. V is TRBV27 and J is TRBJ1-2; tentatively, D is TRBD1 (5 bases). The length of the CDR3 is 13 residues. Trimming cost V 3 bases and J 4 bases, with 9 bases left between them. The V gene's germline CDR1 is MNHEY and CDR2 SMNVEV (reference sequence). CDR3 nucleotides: TGTGCCAGCAGTTTTGGGGGGATCTATGGCTACACCTTC. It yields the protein CASSFGGIYGYTF.

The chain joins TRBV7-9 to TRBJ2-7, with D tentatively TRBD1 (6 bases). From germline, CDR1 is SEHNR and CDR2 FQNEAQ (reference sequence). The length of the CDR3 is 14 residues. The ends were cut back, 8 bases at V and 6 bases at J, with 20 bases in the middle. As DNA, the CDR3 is TGTGCCAGCTCTTGGACAGAGCTTGGAAGCGAGCAGTACTTC. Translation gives CASSWTELGSEQYF.

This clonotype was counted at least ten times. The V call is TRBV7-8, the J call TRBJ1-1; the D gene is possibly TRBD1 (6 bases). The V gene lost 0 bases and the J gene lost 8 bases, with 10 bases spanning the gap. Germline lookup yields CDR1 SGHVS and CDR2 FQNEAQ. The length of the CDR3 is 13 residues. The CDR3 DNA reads TGTGCCAGCAGCTTAGCGAACAGGGAAGAAGCTTTCTTT. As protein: CASSLANREEAFF.

Here the CDR3 reads CASSYRTGEVATNEKLFF. CDR3 bases: TGCGCCAGCAGCTATCGGACAGGGGAGGTTGCAACTAATGAAAAACTGTTTTTT. The J gene is TRBJ1-4, the V gene TRBV5-1, with 9 positions matching TRBD1. V shed 3 bases, J shed 0 bases, and the junction held 9 bases outside the gene matches. This CDR3 is 18 amino acids long. The germline gives CDR1 SGHRS, CDR2 YFSETQ.

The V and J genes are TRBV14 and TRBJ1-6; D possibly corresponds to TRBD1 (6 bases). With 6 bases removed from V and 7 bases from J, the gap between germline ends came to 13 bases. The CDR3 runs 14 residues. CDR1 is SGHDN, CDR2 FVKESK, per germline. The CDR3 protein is CASRQGTENSPLHF. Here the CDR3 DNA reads TGTGCCAGCAGGCAGGGGACGGAAAATTCACCCCTCCACTTT. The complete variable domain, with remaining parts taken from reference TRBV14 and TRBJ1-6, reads EAGVTQFPSHSVIEKGQTVTLRCDPISGHDNLYWYRRVMGKEIKFLLHFVKESKQDESGMPNNRFLAERTGGTYSTLKVQPAELEDSGVYFCASRQGTENSPLHFGNGTRLTVT.

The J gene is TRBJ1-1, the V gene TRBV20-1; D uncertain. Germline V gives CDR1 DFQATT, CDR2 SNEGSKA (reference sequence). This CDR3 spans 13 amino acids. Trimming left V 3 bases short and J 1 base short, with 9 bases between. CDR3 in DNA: TGCAGTGCTAGGAGACTCGGGAACACTGAAGCTTTCTTT. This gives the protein CSARRLGNTEAFF.

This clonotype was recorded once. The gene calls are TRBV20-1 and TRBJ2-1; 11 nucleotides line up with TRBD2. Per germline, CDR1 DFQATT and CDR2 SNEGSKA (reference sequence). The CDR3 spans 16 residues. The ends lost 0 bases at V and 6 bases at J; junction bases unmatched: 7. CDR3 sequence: CSARDRQTSGSNEQFF. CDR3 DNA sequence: TGCAGTGCTAGAGATAGGCAAACTAGCGGGAGCAATGAGCAGTTCTTC.

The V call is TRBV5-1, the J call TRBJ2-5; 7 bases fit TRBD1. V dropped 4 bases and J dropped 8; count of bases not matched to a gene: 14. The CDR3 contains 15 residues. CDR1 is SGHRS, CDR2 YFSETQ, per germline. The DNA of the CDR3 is TGCGCCAGCAGCAGCGAACCGGGACAGCAGGACACCCAGTACTTC. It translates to CASSSEPGQQDTQYF.

The CDR3 DNA is TGCAGTGCTGAAAGCGGATCCTACGAGCAGTACTTC. This sequence encodes CSAESGSYEQYF. The chain carries TRBV20-1 and TRBJ2-7; possibly TRBD2 for D (5 bases). Looked up from germline, CDR1 is DFQATT and CDR2 is SNEGSKA (reference sequence). This CDR3 has 12 residues. V lost 5 bases to trimming and J lost 1 base, with 9 bases between them.